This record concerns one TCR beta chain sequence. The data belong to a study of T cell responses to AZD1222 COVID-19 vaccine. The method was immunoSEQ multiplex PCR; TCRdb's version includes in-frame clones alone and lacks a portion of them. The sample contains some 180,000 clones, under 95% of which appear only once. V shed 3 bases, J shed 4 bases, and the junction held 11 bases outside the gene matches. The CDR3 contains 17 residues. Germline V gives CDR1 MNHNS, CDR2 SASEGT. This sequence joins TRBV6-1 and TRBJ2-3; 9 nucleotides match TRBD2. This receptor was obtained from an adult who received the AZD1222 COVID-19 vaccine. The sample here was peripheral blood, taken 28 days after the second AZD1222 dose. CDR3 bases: TGTGCCAGCAGTGACCTAGCGGGGCCTTTCCCCCCAGATACGCAGTATTTT. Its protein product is CASSDLAGPFPPDTQYF.